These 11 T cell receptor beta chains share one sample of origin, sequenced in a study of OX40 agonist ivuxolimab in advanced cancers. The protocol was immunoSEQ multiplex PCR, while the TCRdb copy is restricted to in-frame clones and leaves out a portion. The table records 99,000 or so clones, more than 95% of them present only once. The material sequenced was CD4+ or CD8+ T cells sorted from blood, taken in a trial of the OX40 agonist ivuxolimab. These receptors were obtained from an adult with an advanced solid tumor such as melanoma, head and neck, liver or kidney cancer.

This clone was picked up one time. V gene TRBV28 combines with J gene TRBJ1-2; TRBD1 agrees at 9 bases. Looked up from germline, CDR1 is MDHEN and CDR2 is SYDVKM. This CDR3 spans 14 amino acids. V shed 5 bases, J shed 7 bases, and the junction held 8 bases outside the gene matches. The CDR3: CASSQTGTGIGYTF. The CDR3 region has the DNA TGTGCCAGCAGTCAGACCGGGACAGGGATTGGCTACACCTTC.

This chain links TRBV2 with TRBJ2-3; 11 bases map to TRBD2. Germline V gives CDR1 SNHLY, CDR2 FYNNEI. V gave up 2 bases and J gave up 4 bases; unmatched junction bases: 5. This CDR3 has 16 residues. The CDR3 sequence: CASSETSGRGSDTQYF. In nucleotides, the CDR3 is TGTGCCAGCAGTGAAACTAGCGGGAGAGGGTCAGATACGCAGTATTTT.

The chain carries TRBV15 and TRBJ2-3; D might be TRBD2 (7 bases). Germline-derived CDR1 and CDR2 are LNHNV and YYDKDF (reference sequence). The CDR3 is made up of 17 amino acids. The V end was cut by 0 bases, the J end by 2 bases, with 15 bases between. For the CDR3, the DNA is TGTGCCACCAGCAGAGAGGGGGGGCGTGTGGACACAGATACGCAGTATTTT. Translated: CATSREGGRVDTDTQYF. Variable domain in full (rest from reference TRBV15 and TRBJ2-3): DAMVIQNPRYQVTQFGKPVTLSCSQTLNHNVMYWYQQKSSQAPKLLFHYYDKDFNNEADTPDNFQSRRPNTSFCFLDIRSPGLGDTAMYLCATSREGGRVDTDTQYFGPGTRLTVL.

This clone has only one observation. The CDR3, as DNA: TGTGCCAGCAGTACCGGGACAGGGTTTTTCGAGCAGTACTTC. Translation: CASSTGTGFFEQYF. The gene calls are TRBV6-1 and TRBJ2-7; 9 bases match TRBD1. The V segment lost 5 bases and the J segment 6 bases; nucleotides outside the gene matches: 8. CDR3 length: 14 amino acids. Germline V gene sequence: CDR1 MNHNS, CDR2 SASEGT.

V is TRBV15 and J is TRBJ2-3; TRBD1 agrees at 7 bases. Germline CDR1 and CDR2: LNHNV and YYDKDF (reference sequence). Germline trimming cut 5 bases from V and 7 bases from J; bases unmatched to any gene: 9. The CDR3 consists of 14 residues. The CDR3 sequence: CATSPGQDGHTQYF. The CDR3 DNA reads TGTGCCACCAGCCCCGGACAGGATGGACATACGCAGTATTTT. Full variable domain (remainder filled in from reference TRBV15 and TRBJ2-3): DAMVIQNPRYQVTQFGKPVTLSCSQTLNHNVMYWYQQKSSQAPKLLFHYYDKDFNNEADTPDNFQSRRPNTSFCFLDIRSPGLGDTAMYLCATSPGQDGHTQYFGPGTRLTVL.

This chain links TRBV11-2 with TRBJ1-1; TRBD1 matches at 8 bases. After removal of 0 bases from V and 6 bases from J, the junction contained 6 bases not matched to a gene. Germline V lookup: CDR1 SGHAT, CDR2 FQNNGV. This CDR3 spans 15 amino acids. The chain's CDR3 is CASSLDQGAPAEAFF. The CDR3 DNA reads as TGTGCCAGCAGCTTAGATCAGGGGGCGCCGGCTGAAGCTTTCTTT.

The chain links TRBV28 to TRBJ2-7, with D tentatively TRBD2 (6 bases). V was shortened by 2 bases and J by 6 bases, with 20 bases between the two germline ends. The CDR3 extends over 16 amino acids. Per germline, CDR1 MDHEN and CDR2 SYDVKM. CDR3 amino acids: CASSLRDGTGTSEQYF. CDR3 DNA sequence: TGTGCCAGCAGTTTAAGGGATGGGACTGGGACCTCCGAGCAGTACTTC.

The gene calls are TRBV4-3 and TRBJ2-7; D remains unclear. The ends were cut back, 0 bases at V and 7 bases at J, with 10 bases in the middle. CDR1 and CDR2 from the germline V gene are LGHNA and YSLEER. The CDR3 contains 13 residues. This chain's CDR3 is CASSQDRVREQYF. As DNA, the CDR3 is TGCGCCAGCAGCCAAGATCGGGTACGGGAGCAGTACTTC.

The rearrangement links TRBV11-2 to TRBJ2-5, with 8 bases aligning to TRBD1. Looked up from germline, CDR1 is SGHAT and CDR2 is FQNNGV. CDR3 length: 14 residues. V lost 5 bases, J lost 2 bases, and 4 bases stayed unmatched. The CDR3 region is CASSRQGNQETQYF. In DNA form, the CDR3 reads TGTGCCAGCAGCAGACAGGGGAATCAAGAGACCCAGTACTTC. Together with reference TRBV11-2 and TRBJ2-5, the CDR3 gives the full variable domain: EAGVAQSPRYKIIEKRQSVAFWCNPISGHATLYWYQQILGQGPKLLIQFQNNGVVDDSQLPKDRFSAERLKGVDSTLKIQPAKLEDSAVYLCASSRQGNQETQYFGPGTRLLVL.

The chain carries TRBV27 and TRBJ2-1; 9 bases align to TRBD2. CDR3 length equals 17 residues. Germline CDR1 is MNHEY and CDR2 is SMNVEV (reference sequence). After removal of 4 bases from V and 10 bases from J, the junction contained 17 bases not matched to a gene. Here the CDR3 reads CASSSTPGVAGDGEQFF. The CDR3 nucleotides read TGTGCCAGCAGTTCAACCCCCGGGGTAGCGGGAGATGGGGAGCAGTTCTTC.

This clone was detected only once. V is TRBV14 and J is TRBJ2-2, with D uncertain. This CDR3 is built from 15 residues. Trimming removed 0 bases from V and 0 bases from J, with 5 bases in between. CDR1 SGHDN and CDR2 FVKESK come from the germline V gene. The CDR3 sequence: CASSQEGPNTGELFF. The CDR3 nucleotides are TGTGCCAGCAGCCAAGAGGGTCCGAACACCGGGGAGCTGTTTTTT.